This record looks at one TCR beta chain sequence and its context. Trimming removed 0 bases from V and 1 base from J; junction bases left unmatched: 7. CDR3 size: 17 residues. Germline V gene data show CDR1 as MGHRA and CDR2 as YSYEKL. Authors' processing steps: By means of reference gene primer amplification, nucleated cell counts were estimated. The protocol was immunoSEQ multiplex PCR, while the TCRdb copy is restricted to in-frame clones and leaves out a portion. The V and J calls and the clone size are those of that table, but D and trimming were determined from the DNA. The data hold more than 250,000 clones, with approximately 83% observed a single time. The data stem from a study of blood T cell repertoires in COVID-19. About the research overall: Specimens from acute and convalescent COVID-19 originated in the United States, Italy and Spain. Sources were T cells, B-cell-depleted T cells, or PBMCs; the material itself was cDNA or gDNA.

The clonotype was recovered from a woman aged 25 to 39 who had recovered from COVID-19. The chain is built from TRBV4-1 and TRBJ2-5, with 8 bases that match TRBD2. Material for sequencing was peripheral blood. This CDR3 reads CASSQESSGTRQETQYF. CDR3 bases: TGCGCCAGCAGCCAAGAGAGTAGCGGGACTCGCCAAGAGACCCAGTACTTC.